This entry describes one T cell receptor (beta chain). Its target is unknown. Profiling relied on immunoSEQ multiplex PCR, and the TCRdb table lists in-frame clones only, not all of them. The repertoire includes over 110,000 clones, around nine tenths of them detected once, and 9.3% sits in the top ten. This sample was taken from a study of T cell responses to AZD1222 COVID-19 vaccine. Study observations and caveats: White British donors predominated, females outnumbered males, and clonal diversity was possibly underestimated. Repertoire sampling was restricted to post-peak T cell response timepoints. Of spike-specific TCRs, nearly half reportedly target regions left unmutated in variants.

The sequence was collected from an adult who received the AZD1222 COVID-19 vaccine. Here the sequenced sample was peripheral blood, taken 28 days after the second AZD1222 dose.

CDR3 DNA sequence: TGCAGCCTGCACCCAGCCAAAAACATTCAGTACTTC. Protein product: CSLHPAKNIQYF. The rearrangement links TRBV29-1 to TRBJ2-4, with D uncertain. CDR1 is SQVTM and CDR2 is ANQGSEA in the germline V gene. This CDR3 spans 12 amino acids. Trimming took off 8 bases at V and 0 bases at J, with 8 bases between the two ends.